This T cell receptor (beta chain) was retrieved from a study of identical twins. MiXCR was run by TCRdb on the 5' RACE reads, yielding one entry per CDR3 protein. This table has approximately 230,000 distinct CDR3 sequences, around an eighth appearing once. This clonotype was observed a few times. CDR1 and CDR2 from the germline V gene are SGHRS and YFSETQ. The CDR3 covers 15 residues. Trimming removed 2 bases from V and 5 bases from J; junction bases left unmatched: 7. The receptor comes from a woman between 18 and 29 years old in good health. V is TRBV5-1 and J is TRBJ2-3; TRBD2 aligns across 8 bases. The material sequenced was memory (CD45RO+) T cells sorted from blood. For the CDR3, the DNA is TGCGCCAGCAGCTTAGGAAGCGGGGGAAGAGATACGCAGTATTTT. As protein: CASSLGSGGRDTQYF.